This TCR beta chain emerged from a study of OX40 agonist ivuxolimab in advanced cancers. On the study more broadly: Ivuxolimab doses were 0.01, 0.1, 0.3, 1.5, 3 or 10 mg/kg every 2 weeks. General study results and limits: Fewer expanded clones were found on average in CD4+ than in CD8+ T cells.

Profiling relied on immunoSEQ multiplex PCR, and the TCRdb table lists in-frame clones only, not all of them. The sample contains nearly 80,000 clones, roughly 88% of which appear only once. In the case of this clone: Antigen: not known.

Germline CDR1 MDHEN, CDR2 SYDVKM. The CDR3 extends over 11 amino acids. This chain links TRBV28 with TRBJ2-7; D remains ambiguous. The TCR comes from an adult with an advanced solid tumor such as melanoma, head and neck, liver or kidney cancer. Sequencing used CD4+ or CD8+ T cells sorted from blood, obtained in a trial of the OX40 agonist ivuxolimab. CDR3 sequence reads: CVTQTPYEQYV. In DNA form, the CDR3 reads TGTGTGACACAGACCCCCTACGAGCAGTACGTC.